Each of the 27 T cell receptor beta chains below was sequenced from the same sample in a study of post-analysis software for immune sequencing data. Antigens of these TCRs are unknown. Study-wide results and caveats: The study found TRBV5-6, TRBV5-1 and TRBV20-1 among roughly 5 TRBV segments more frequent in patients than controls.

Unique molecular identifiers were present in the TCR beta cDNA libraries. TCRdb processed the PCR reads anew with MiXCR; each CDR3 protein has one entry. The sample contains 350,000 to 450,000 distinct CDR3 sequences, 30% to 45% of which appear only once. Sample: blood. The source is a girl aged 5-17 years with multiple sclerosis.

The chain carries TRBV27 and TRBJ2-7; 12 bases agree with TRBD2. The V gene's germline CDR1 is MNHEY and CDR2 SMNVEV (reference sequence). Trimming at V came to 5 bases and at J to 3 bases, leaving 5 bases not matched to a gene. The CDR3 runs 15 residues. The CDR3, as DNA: TGTGCCAGCAGTGCACGGACTAGCGGGGTCTACGAGCAGTACTTC. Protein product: CASSARTSGVYEQYF.

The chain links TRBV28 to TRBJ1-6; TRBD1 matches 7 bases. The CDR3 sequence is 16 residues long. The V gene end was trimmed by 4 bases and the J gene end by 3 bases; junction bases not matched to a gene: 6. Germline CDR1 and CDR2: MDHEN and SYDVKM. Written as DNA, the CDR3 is TGTGCCAGCAGTTCTAGGGGGCGCAACTATAATTCACCCCTCCACTTT. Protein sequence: CASSSRGRNYNSPLHF.

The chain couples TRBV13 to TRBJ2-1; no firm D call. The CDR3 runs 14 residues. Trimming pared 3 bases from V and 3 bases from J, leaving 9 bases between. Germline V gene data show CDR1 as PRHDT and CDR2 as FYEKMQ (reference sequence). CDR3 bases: TGTGCCAGCAGCTTTAGAAGTTTCTACAATGAGCAGTTCTTC. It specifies CASSFRSFYNEQFF.

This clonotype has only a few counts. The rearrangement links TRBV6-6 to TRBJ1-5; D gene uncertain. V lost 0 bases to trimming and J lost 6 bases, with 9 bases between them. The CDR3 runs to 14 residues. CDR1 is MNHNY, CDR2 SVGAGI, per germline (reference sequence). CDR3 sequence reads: CASSYSAGSQPQHF. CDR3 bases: TGTGCCAGCAGTTACTCTGCGGGTAGTCAGCCCCAGCATTTT.

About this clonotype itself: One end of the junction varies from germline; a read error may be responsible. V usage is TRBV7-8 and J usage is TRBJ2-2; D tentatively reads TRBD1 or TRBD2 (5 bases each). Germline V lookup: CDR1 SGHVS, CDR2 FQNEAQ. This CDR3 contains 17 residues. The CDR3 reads CASSLVGGPQGTWELFF. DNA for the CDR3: TGTGCCAGCAGCTTAGTCGGAGGTCCTCAGGGCACCTGGGAGCTGTTTTTT.

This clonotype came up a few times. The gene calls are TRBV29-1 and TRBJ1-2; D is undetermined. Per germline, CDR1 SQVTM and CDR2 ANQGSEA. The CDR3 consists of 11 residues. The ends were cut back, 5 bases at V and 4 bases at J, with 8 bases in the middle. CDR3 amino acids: CSVTLGYGYTF. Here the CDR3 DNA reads TGCAGCGTTACGTTGGGCTATGGCTACACCTTC.

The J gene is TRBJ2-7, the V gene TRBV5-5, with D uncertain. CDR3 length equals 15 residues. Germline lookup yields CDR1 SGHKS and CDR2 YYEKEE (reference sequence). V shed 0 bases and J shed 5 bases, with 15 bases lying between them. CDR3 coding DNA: TGTGCCAGCAGCTTGGTGAATAGCAACCCCAACGAGCAGTACTTC. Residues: CASSLVNSNPNEQYF.

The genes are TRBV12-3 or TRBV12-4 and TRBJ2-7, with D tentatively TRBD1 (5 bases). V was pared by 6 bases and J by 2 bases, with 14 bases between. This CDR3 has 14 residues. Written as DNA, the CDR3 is TGTGCCAGCAGCCCAACCCGACAGCCCTACGAGCAGTACTTC. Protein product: CASSPTRQPYEQYF.

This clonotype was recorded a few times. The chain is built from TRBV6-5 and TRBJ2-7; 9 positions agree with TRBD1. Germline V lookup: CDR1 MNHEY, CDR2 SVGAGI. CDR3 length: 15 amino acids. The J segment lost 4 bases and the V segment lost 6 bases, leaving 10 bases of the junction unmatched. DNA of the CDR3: TGTGCCAGCAGATCGGGGGGACAGGGAGCTTACGAGCAGTACTTC. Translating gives CASRSGGQGAYEQYF.

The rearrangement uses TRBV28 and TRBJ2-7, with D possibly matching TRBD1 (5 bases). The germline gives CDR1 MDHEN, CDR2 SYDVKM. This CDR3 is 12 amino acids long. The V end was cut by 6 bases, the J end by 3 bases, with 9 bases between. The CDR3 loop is CASRTAYYEQYF. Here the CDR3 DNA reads TGTGCCAGCAGGACAGCATACTACGAGCAGTACTTC.

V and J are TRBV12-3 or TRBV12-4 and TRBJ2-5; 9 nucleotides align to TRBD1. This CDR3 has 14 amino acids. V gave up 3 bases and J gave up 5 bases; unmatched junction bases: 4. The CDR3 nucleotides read TGTGCCAGCAGTTTTGTGGGACAGGGCGAGACCCAGTACTTC. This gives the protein CASSFVGQGETQYF.

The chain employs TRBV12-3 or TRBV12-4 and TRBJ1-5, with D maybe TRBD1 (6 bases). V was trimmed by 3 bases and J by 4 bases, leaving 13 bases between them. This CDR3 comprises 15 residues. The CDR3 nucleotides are TGTGCCAGCAGTTTGGGGACCGGACAGAATCAGCCCCAGCATTTT. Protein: CASSLGTGQNQPQHF.

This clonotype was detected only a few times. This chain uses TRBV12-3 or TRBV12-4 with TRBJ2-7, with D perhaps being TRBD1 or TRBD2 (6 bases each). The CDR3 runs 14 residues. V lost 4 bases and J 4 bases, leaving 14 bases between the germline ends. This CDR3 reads CASSSGAFKYEQYF. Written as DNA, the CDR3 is TGTGCCAGCAGTTCGGGGGCATTCAAGTACGAGCAGTACTTC.

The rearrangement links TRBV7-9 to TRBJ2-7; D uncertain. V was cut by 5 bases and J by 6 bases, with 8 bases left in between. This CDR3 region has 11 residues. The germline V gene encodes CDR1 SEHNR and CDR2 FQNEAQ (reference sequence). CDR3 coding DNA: TGTGCCAGCAGCCCTCGTAGCGAGCAGTACTTC. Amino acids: CASSPRSEQYF.

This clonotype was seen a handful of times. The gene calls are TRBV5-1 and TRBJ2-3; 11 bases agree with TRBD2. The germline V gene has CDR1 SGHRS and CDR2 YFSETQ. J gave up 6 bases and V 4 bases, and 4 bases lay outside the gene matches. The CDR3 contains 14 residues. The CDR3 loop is CASSAGLAVDTQYF. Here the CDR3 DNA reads TGCGCCAGCAGCGCGGGACTAGCGGTGGATACGCAGTATTTT.

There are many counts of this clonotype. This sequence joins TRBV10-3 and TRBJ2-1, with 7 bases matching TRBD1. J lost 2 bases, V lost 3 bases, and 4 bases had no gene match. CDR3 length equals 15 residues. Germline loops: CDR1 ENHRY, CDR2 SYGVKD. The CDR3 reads CAISDGTATYNEQFF. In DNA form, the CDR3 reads TGTGCCATCAGTGATGGGACAGCGACCTACAATGAGCAGTTCTTC.

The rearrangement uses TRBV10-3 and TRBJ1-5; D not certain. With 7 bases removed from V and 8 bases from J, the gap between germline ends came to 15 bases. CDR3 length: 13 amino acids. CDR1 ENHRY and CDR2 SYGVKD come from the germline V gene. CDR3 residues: CAIKGRAEEPQHF. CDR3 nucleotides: TGTGCCATCAAAGGTAGGGCAGAGGAGCCCCAGCATTTT.

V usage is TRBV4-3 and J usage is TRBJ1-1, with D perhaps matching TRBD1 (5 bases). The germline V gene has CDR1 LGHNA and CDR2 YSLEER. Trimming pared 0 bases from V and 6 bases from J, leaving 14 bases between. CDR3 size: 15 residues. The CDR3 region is CASSQELGGEAEAFF. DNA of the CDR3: TGCGCCAGCAGCCAAGAGTTGGGGGGGGAGGCTGAAGCTTTCTTT.

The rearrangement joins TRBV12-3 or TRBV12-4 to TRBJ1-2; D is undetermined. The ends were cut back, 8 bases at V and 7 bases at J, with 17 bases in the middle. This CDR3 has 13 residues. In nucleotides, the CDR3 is TGTGCCAGCGGATACGAGGGTGGCGGTGGCTACACCTTC. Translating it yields CASGYEGGGGYTF.

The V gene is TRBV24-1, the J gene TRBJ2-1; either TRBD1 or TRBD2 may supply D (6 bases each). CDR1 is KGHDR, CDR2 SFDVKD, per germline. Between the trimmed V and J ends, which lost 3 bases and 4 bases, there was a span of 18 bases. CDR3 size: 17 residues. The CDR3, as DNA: TGTGCCACCAGTGATCCAGCGGGCAGGGGTGGGTACAATGAGCAGTTCTTC. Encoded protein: CATSDPAGRGGYNEQFF.

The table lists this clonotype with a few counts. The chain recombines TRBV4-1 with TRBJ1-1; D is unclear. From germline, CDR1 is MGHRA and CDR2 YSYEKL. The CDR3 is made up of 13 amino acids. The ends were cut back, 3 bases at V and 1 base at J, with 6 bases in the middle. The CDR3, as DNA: TGCGCCAGCAGCCACGGATGGAACACTGAAGCTTTCTTT. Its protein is CASSHGWNTEAFF.

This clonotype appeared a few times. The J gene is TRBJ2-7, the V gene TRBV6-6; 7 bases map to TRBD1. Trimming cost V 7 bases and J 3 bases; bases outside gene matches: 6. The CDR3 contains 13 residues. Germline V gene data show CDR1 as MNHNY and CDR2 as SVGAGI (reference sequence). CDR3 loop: CASTRDSNYEQYF. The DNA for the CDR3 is TGTGCCAGCACACGGGACAGCAACTACGAGCAGTACTTC.

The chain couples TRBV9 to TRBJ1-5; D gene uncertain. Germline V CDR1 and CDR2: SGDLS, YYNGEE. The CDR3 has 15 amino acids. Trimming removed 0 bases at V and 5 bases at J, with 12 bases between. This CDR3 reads CASSVESGLDQPQHF. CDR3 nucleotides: TGTGCCAGCAGCGTAGAGAGTGGTTTGGATCAGCCCCAGCATTTT. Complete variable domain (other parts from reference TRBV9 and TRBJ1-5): DSGVTQTPKHLITATGQRVTLRCSPRSGDLSVYWYQQSLDQGLQFLIQYYNGEERAKGNILERFSAQQFPDLHSELNLSSLELGDSALYFCASSVESGLDQPQHFGDGTRLSIL.

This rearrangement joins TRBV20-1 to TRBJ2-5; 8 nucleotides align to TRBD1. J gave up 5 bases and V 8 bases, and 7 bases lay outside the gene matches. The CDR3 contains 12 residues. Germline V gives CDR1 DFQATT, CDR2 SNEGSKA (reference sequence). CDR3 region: CSTGQGLETQYF. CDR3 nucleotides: TGCAGTACAGGACAGGGTCTCGAGACCCAGTACTTC.

CDR3 sequence reads: CASSYAQGTQRPTQYF. The CDR3 DNA sequence: TGTGCCAGCAGCTACGCGCAGGGAACCCAACGGCCTACGCAGTATTTT. The genes are TRBV5-5 and TRBJ2-3; possible D gene TRBD1, 5 bases. The CDR3 is 16 amino acids. Germline V CDR1 and CDR2: SGHKS, YYEKEE (reference sequence). Trimming took off 3 bases at V and 8 bases at J, with 22 bases between the two ends.

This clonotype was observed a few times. The CDR3 loop reads CASSLTYGLNTGELFF. The CDR3, as DNA: TGTGCCAGCAGCTTAACATACGGATTAAACACCGGGGAGCTGTTTTTT. The rearrangement links TRBV7-3 to TRBJ2-2; no clear D gene. V shed 0 bases and J shed 2 bases, with 10 bases lying between them. CDR3 size: 16 residues. Germline CDR1 and CDR2: SGHTA and FQGTGA.

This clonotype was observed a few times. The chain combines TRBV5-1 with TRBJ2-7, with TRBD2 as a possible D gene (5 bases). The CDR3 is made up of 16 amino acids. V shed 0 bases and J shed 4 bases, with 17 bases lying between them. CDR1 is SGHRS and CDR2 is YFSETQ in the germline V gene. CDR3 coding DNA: TGCGCCAGCAGCTTGGCCCGGGGATTGGTCGGATACGAGCAGTACTTC. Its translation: CASSLARGLVGYEQYF.